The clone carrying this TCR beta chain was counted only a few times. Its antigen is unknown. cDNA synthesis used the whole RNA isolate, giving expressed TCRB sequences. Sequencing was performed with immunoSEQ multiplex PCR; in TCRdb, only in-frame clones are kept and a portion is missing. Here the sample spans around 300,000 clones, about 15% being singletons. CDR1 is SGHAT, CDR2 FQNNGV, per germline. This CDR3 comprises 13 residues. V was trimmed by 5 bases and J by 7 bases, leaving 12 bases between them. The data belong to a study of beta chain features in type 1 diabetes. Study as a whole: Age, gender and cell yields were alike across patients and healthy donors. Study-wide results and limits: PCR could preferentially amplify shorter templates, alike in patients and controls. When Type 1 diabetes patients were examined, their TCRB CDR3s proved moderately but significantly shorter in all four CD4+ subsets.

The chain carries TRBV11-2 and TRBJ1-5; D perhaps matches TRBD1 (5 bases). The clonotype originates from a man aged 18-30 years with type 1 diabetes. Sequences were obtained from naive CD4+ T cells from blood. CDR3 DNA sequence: TGTGCCAGCAGCACCCAGGGAGGACAGCCCCAGCATTTT. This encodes CASSTQGGQPQHF.